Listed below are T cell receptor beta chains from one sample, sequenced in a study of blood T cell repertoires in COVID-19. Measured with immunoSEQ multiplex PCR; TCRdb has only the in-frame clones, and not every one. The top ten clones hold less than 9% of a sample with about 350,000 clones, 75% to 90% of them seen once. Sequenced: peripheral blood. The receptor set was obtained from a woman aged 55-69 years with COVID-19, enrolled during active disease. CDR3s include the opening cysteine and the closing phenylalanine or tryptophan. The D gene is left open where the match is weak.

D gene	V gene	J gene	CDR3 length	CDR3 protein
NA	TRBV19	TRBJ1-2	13	CASSIMGGRGYTF
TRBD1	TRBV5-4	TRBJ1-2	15	CASSLGDRVFRGYTF
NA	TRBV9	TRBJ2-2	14	CASRIEGGTGELFF
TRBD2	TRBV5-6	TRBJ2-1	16	CASSLDGTSLTNEQFF
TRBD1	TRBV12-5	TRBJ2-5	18	CASGLLRKSGTEQETQYF
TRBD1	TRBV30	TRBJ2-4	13	CAWSPGQQNIQYF
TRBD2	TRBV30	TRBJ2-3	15	CAWSVLAGGQDTQYF
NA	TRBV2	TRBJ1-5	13	CASSDQGNQPQHF
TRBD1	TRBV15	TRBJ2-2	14	CATAIDRGPGELFF
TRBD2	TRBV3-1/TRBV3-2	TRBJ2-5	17	CASSRLAGGMGTETQYF
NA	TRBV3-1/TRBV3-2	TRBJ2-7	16	CASSQGMTGPSYEQYF
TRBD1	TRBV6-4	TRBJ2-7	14	CASTHSDRGREQYF
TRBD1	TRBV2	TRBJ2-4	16	CASSEAGQGVGNIQYF
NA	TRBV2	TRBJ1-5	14	CASSGRGSNQPQHF
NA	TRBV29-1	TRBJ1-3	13	CSGRPSSGNTIYF
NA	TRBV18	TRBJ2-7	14	CASSPGQGPYEQYF
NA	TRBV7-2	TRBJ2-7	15	CASSSLLSRSFEQYF
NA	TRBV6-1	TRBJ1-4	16	CASSELRGATNEKLFF
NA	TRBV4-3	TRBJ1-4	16	CASSPRPGSVSEKLFF
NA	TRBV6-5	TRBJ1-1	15	CASSYMSGTVTEAFF
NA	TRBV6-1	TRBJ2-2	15	CASSERGWQTGELFF
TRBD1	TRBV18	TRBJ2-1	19	CASSPPLLLGDSDGDEQFF
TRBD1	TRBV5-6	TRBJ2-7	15	CASSTGTGLSYEQYF
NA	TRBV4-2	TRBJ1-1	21	CASSQESLWGRGSRDGTEAFF
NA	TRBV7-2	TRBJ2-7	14	CASSLVRRDHEQYF
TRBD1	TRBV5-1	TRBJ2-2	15	CASSVGQGTKGELFF
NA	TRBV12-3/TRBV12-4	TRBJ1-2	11	CASSLGGGYTF
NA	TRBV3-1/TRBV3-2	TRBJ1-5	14	CASSQVGGNQPQHF
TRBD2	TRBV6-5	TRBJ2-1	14	CASSGGASYNEQFF
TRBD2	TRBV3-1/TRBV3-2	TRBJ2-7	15	CASSQIAGVSLEQYF
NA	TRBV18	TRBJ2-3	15	CASSHSGQAQDTQYF
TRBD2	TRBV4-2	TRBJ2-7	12	CASSSGSYEQYF
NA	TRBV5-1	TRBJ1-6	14	CASRSDSYNSPLHF
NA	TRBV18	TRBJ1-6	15	CASSPTQGFDSPLHF
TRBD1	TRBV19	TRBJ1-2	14	CASSTSGTGLDYTF
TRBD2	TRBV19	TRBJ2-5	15	CASSIKSGNEGTQYF
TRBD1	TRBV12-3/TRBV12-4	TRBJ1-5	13	CASSPDRVRAQHF
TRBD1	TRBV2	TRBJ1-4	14	CASQLQGAREKLFF
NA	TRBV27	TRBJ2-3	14	CASSLSRVPDTQYF
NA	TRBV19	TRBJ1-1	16	CASRLGRGLVSTEAFF
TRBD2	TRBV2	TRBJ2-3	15	CASGEGLAGTDTQYF
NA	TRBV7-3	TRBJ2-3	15	CASSSSGLRTDTQYF
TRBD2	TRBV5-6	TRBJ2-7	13	CASSAGGRGEQYF
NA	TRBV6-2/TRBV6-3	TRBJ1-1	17	CASSYSWRDRSNTEAFF
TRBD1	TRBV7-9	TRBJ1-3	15	CASSSPGTAGNTIYF
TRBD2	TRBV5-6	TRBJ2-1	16	CASSPIAGGIYNEQFF
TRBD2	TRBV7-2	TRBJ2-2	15	CASSSRTSGPGELFF
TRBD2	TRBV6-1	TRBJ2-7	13	CASRGLAGNEQYF
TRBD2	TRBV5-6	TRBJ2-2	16	CASNRPGLAATGELFF
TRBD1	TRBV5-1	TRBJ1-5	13	CASSLQGDQPQHF
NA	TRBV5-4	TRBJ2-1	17	CASSLGGVLSSYNEQFF
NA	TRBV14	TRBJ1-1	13	CASSFSTGFEAFF
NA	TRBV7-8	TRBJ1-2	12	CASSQNREGYTF